This T cell receptor (beta chain) was found in a study of read filtering for tumor transcriptome and immune sequencing. This clonotype was picked up a small number of times. Since a much larger clone is just one base distant, this may be a read error. The CDR3 sequence is 15 residues long. CDR1 is SGHNT, CDR2 YYREEE, per germline (reference sequence). This library used approximately 370 ng RNA and molecular barcoded adaptors spanning alpha/delta and beta/gamma chains. From the reads, TCRdb called clonotypes with MiXCR, one entry per CDR3 protein. The table records roughly 41,000 distinct CDR3 sequences, roughly 15% of them present only once.

Specimen: a population of CD138-negative cells sorted from bone marrow. The TCR originated in a donor at least 40 years old with multiple myeloma. The rearrangement uses TRBV5-4 and TRBJ2-1, with D possibly matching TRBD1 (5 bases). CDR3 bases: TGTGCCAGCAGCTTGCAGGGCCCACCCCTCAATGTGCAGTTCTTC. This sequence encodes CASSLQGPPLNVQFF.